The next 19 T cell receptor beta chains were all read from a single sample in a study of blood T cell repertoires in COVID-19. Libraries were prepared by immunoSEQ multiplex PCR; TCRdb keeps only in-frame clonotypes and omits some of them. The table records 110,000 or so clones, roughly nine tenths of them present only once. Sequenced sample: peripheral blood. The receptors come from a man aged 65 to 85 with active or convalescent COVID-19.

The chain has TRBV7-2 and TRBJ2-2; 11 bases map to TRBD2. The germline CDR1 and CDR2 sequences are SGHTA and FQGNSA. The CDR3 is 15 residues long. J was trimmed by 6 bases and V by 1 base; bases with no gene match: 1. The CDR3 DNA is TGTGCCAGCAGCTTAGAGGGACTAGCGGCCGGGGAGCTGTTTTTT. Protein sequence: CASSLEGLAAGELFF.

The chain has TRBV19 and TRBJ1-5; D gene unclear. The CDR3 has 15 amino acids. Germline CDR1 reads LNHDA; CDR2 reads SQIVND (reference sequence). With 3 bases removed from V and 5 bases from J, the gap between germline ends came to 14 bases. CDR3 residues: CASSIPYRVDQPQHF. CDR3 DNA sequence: TGTGCCAGTAGTATTCCTTATCGGGTGGATCAGCCCCAGCATTTT.

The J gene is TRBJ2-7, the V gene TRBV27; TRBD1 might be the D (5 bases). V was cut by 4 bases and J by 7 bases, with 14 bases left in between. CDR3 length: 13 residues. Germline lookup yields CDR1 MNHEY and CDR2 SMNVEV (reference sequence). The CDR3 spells CASSSAQGGEQYF. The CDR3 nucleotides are TGTGCCAGCAGTTCCGCGCAGGGTGGGGAGCAGTACTTC.

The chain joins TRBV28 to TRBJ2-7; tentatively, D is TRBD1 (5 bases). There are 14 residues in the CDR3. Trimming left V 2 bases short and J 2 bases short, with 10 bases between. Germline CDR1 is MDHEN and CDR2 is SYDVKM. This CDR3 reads CASSLQGQTYEQYF. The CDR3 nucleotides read TGTGCCAGCAGTTTACAGGGCCAGACCTACGAGCAGTACTTC.

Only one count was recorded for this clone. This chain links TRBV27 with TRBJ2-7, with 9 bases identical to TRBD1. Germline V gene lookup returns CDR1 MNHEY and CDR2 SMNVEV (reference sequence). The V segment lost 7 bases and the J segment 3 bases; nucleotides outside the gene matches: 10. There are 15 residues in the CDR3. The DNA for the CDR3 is TGTGCCAGCACCAATCTCGGGACAGGGATCTACGAGCAGTACTTC. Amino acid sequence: CASTNLGTGIYEQYF.

CDR3 in amino acids: CASSLTGLGTYNEQFF. DNA of the CDR3: TGTGCCAGCAGTTTAACTGGACTAGGTACCTACAATGAGCAGTTCTTC. This chain links TRBV28 with TRBJ2-1; the match to TRBD2 covers 7 bases. From germline, CDR1 is MDHEN and CDR2 SYDVKM. The CDR3 covers 16 residues. Trimming removed 2 bases from V and 2 bases from J; junction bases left unmatched: 6.

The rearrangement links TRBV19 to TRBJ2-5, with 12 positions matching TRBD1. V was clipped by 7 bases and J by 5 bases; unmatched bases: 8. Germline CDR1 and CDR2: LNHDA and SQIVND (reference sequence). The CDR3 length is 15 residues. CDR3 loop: CASTPGQGALETQYF. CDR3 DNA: TGTGCCAGTACTCCGGGACAGGGGGCATTGGAGACCCAGTACTTC.

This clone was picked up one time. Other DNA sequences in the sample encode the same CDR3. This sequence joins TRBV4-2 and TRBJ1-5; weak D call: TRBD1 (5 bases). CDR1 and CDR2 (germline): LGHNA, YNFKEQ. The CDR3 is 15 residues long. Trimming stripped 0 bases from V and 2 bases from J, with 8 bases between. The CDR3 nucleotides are TGTGCCAGCAGCCAAGACCCGGGGGGCAATCAGCCCCAGCATTTT. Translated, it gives CASSQDPGGNQPQHF.

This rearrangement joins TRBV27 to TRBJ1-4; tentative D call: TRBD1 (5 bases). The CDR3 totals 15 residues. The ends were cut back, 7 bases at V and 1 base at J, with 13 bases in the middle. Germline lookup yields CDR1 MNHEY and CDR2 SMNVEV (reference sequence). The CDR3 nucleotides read TGTGCCAGCAAATCAGGGCAGGGAACTAATGAAAAACTGTTTTTT. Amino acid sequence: CASKSGQGTNEKLFF.

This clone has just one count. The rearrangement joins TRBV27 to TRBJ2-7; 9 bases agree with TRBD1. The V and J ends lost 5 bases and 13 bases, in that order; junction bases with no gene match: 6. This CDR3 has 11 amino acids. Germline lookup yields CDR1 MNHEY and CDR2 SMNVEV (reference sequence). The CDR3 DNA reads TGTGCCAGCAGTCGGGGACAGGGCGAATACTTC. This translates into CASSRGQGEYF.

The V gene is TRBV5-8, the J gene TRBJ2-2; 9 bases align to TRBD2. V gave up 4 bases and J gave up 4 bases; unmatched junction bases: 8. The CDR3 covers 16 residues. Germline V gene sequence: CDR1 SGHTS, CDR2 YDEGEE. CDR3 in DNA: TGTGCCAGCAGCGTACTGGCGGGAGGGGGCACCGGGGAGCTGTTTTTT. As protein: CASSVLAGGGTGELFF.

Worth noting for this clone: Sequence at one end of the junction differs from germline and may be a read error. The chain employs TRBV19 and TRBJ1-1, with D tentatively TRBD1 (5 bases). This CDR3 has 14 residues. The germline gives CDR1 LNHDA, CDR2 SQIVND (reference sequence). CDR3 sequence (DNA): TGTGCCAGTATTATAGACAGCCGAGGCACTGAAGCTTTCTTT. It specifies CASIIDSRGTEAFF.

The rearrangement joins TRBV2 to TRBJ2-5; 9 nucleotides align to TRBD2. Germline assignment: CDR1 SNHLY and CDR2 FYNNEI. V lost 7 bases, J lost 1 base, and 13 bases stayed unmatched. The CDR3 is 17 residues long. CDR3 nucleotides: TGTGCCAGCACCCCCGGCGGGAGGGCCTTAAGCCAAGAGACCCAGTACTTC. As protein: CASTPGGRALSQETQYF.

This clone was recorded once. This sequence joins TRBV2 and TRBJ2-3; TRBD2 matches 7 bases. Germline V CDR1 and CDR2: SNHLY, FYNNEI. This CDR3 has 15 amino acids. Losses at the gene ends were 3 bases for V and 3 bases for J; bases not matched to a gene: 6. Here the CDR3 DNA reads TGTGCCAGCAGTGATCGGGGGGAGGGTACAGATACGCAGTATTTT. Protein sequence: CASSDRGEGTDTQYF.

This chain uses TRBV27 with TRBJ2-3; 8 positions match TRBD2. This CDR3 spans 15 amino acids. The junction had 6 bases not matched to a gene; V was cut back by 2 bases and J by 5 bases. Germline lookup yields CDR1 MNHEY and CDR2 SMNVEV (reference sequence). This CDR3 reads CASSLRREVGDTQYF. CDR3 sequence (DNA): TGTGCCAGCAGTTTAAGGCGGGAGGTCGGAGATACGCAGTATTTT.

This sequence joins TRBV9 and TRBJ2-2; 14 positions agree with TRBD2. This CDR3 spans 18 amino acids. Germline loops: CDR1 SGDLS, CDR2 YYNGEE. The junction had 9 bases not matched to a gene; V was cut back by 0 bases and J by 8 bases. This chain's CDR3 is CASSVGVGTSGSGGELFF. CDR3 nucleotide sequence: TGTGCCAGCAGCGTAGGAGTCGGGACTAGCGGGAGCGGAGGGGAGCTGTTTTTT.

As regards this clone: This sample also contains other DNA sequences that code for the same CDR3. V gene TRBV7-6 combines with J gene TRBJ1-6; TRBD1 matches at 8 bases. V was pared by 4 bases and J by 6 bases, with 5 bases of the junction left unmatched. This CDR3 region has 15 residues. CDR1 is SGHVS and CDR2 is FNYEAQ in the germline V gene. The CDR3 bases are TGTGCCAGCAGCTATGGACAGGGTCTTAATTCACCCCTCCACTTT. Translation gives CASSYGQGLNSPLHF.

The CDR3, as DNA: TGTGCCAGTAGTGGACAGGGCCACGCGGGCTATGGCTACACCTTC. It specifies CASSGQGHAGYGYTF. This chain connects TRBV19 to TRBJ1-2; 8 nucleotides match TRBD1. V was clipped by 5 bases and J by 4 bases; unmatched bases: 9. CDR1 is LNHDA, CDR2 SQIVND, per germline (reference sequence). This CDR3 is built from 15 residues.

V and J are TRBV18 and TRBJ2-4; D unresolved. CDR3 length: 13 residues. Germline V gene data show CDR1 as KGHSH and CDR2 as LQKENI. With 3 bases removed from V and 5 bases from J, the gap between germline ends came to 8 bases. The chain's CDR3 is CASSPSRENIQYF. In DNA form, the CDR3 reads TGTGCCAGCTCACCGTCGCGCGAAAACATTCAGTACTTC.